These 32 T cell receptor beta chains were sequenced from one sample in a study of CD8 T cells in ankylosing spondylitis (dated by TCRdb to 2016 to 2017). Overall study outcomes, separate from this receptor: A TCR beta motif made up of roughly eight highly homologous amino acid variants appeared to be characteristic of blood from ankylosing spondylitis patients.

Antigens of these TCRs are unknown. The library was generated by 5' RACE. The instrument given in TCRdb is Illumina HiSeq 2500. TCRdb redid the processing of the public reads, applying fastp at Q25 and MiXCR, and retained in-frame beta chains. Merged by CDR3 protein, the rows form single entries marked with the most common genes and DNA. Here the sample has around 490,000 distinct CDR3 sequences; roughly 5% occur a single time. 3% to 4% of the sample belongs to the ten largest clones. Sequenced material: blood, either unsorted or a sorted T cell fraction (not recorded which). These receptors came from a male donor with ankylosing spondylitis.

J is TRBJ2-7 and V is TRBV20-1; D not resolved. Germline loops: CDR1 DFQATT, CDR2 SNEGSKA (reference sequence). CDR3 length: 11 amino acids. The V end was cut by 5 bases, the J end by 4 bases, with 9 bases between. The DNA of the CDR3 is TGCAGTGCTCCAAAGCTGTACGAGCAGTACTTC. Its protein product is CSAPKLYEQYF.

In its sample, this clonotype was seen a few times. This chain uses TRBV6-1 with TRBJ1-1, with a possible D match to TRBD1 (6 bases). Trimming left V 6 bases short and J 10 bases short, with 18 bases between. The CDR3 is 13 amino acids. From germline, CDR1 is MNHNS and CDR2 SASEGT. The CDR3 protein is CASSLWGGAGAFF. The CDR3 DNA is TGTGCCAGCAGCCTTTGGGGGGGGGCAGGAGCTTTCTTT.

This clonotype was seen at least ten times. The chain recombines TRBV4-3 with TRBJ1-6; D unresolved. The V gene lost 0 bases and the J gene lost 5 bases, with 11 bases spanning the gap. The germline gives CDR1 LGHNA, CDR2 YSLEER. The length of the CDR3 is 16 residues. The CDR3 bases are TGCGCCAGCAGCCAAGACAGAGGACCGAATAATTCACCCCTCCACTTT. Amino acids: CASSQDRGPNNSPLHF.

This clonotype was detected many times. The genes are TRBV20-1 and TRBJ1-1; D ambiguous. V dropped 5 bases and J dropped 1 base, with 11 bases sitting between them. From germline, CDR1 is DFQATT and CDR2 SNEGSKA (reference sequence). The CDR3 spans 13 residues. For the CDR3, the DNA is TGCAGTGCTTTAGTGAGGCGGAACACTGAAGCTTTCTTT. Residues: CSALVRRNTEAFF.

There are many counts of this clonotype. The gene calls are TRBV5-1 and TRBJ2-6; D uncertain. Germline V gene data show CDR1 as SGHRS and CDR2 as YFSETQ. This CDR3 spans 14 amino acids. With 6 bases removed from V and 0 bases from J, the gap between germline ends came to 7 bases. CDR3 in amino acids: CASTPTSGANVLTF. For the CDR3, the DNA is TGCGCCAGCACCCCCACCTCTGGGGCCAACGTCCTGACTTTC.

V and J are TRBV2 and TRBJ2-7; 7 positions match TRBD1. From germline, CDR1 is SNHLY and CDR2 FYNNEI. CDR3 length equals 11 residues. The V and J ends lost 4 bases and 11 bases, in that order; junction bases with no gene match: 5. The CDR3 spells CASSATGTEYF. CDR3 DNA: TGTGCCAGCAGTGCCACAGGGACAGAGTACTTC.

Ten or more counts support this clonotype. This chain links TRBV20-1 with TRBJ2-5, with a tentative D call TRBD1 (6 bases). The V end lost 6 bases, the J end lost 8 bases, and 22 bases lay between the germline ends. Germline values: CDR1 DFQATT, CDR2 SNEGSKA (reference sequence). The CDR3 extends over 14 amino acids. CDR3: CSAPRGSVPGTQYF. The CDR3, as DNA: TGCAGTGCCCCGAGGGGGTCAGTCCCAGGAACCCAGTACTTC.

This clonotype occurred many times. V is TRBV4-3 and J is TRBJ2-3; 9 bases align to TRBD1. The CDR3 has 16 amino acids. Germline loops: CDR1 LGHNA, CDR2 YSLEER. V dropped 1 base and J dropped 4; count of bases not matched to a gene: 6. Here the CDR3 reads CASSQGGTGSADTQYF. The CDR3 coding sequence is TGCGCCAGCAGCCAAGGTGGGACAGGGAGCGCAGATACGCAGTATTTT.

The sample holds many counts of this clonotype. The J gene is TRBJ2-3, the V gene TRBV4-2, with D hard to call. In germline, CDR1 is LGHNA, CDR2 YNFKEQ. The CDR3 loop spans 13 amino acids. Trimming left V 6 bases short and J 4 bases short, with 11 bases between. The CDR3 spells CASSQFGPDTQYF. CDR3 in DNA: TGTGCCAGCAGTCAATTCGGCCCAGATACGCAGTATTTT.

This clonotype was observed at least ten times. The chain has TRBV6-1 and TRBJ2-1; TRBD2 might be the D (6 bases). V shed 3 bases and J shed 0 bases, with 9 bases lying between them. Looked up from germline, CDR1 is MNHNS and CDR2 is SASEGT. This CDR3 is built from 15 residues. In DNA form, the CDR3 reads TGTGCCAGCAGTGACAGCGGGTTCTCCTACAATGAGCAGTTCTTC. This translates into CASSDSGFSYNEQFF.

This clonotype was counted at least ten times. This sequence joins TRBV12-3 or TRBV12-4 and TRBJ1-5; no definite D call. V lost 9 bases, J lost 4 bases, and 16 bases lay in between. The CDR3 loop spans 14 amino acids. CDR3 in amino acids: CARKPDTLNQPQHF. DNA of the CDR3: TGTGCCAGAAAACCCGACACCCTTAATCAGCCCCAGCATTTT.

This clonotype has ten or more counts. The J gene is TRBJ1-4, the V gene TRBV6-1; D is unclear. Germline V gene lookup returns CDR1 MNHNS and CDR2 SASEGT. The CDR3 has 10 residues. V lost 4 bases, J lost 13 bases, and 7 bases lay in between. CDR3 loop: CASSASRLFF. In nucleotides, the CDR3 is TGTGCCAGCAGTGCCTCACGACTGTTTTTT.

Ten or more counts support this clonotype. The chain has TRBV11-2 and TRBJ1-2; 7 bases are a match to TRBD1. Germline V lookup: CDR1 SGHAT, CDR2 FQNNGV. Losses at the gene ends were 6 bases for V and 2 bases for J; bases not matched to a gene: 6. The CDR3 is 14 residues long. CDR3 in amino acids: CASRQGGANYGYTF. DNA for the CDR3: TGTGCCAGCAGGCAAGGGGGCGCGAACTATGGCTACACCTTC.

This clonotype was recorded many times. The chain recombines TRBV25-1 with TRBJ2-5; TRBD2 might be the D (6 bases). The CDR3 runs to 14 residues. The germline V gene encodes CDR1 MGHDK and CDR2 SYGVNS. V was cut by 1 base and J by 5 bases, with 11 bases left in between. CDR3 in amino acids: CASSESGGMETQYF. For the CDR3, the DNA is TGTGCCAGCAGTGAATCCGGCGGGATGGAGACCCAGTACTTC.

This clonotype was seen a handful of times. This chain connects TRBV7-2 to TRBJ2-3, with 7 bases fitting TRBD2. CDR3 length equals 15 residues. Per the germline V gene, CDR1 is SGHTA and CDR2 is FQGNSA. The junction had 7 bases not matched to a gene; V was cut back by 6 bases and J by 1 base. The CDR3 nucleotides read TGTGCCAGCAGATCAGCGGGGCCCGGCACAGATACGCAGTATTTT. This translates into CASRSAGPGTDTQYF.

Ten or more counts support this clonotype. The chain links TRBV20-1 to TRBJ2-5, with D possibly being TRBD1 or TRBD2 (5 bases each). The germline V gene has CDR1 DFQATT and CDR2 SNEGSKA (reference sequence). The CDR3 is 13 residues long. With 0 bases removed from V and 4 bases from J, the gap between germline ends came to 9 bases. CDR3 nucleotides: TGCAGTGCTAGAGATACAGGAGGAGAGACCCAGTACTTC. It codes for CSARDTGGETQYF.

This clonotype was observed many times. This chain uses TRBV29-1 with TRBJ2-2; the D gene is possibly TRBD2 (5 bases). Trimming removed 6 bases at V and 5 bases at J, with 10 bases between. Germline V CDR1 and CDR2: SQVTM, ANQGSEA. The CDR3 totals 12 residues. The CDR3 nucleotides are TGCAGCGTCCTTGGCGGGACCGGGGAGCTGTTTTTT. This encodes CSVLGGTGELFF.

This clonotype was counted ten times or more. This rearrangement joins TRBV29-1 to TRBJ2-7, with D tentatively TRBD1 (6 bases). Germline V gene lookup returns CDR1 SQVTM and CDR2 ANQGSEA. The V gene lost 6 bases and the J gene lost 4 bases, with 16 bases spanning the gap. CDR3 length: 13 amino acids. The CDR3 is CSVDLGQGYEQYF. The DNA for the CDR3 is TGCAGCGTAGATTTGGGGCAGGGGTACGAGCAGTACTTC.

The J gene is TRBJ1-1, the V gene TRBV28, with D possibly matching TRBD1 (5 bases). V dropped 5 bases and J dropped 3 bases, with 16 bases sitting between them. Per germline, CDR1 MDHEN and CDR2 SYDVKM. CDR3 length: 15 residues. The CDR3 here is CASSGALMGYTEAFF. The CDR3 DNA reads as TGTGCCAGCAGTGGGGCTTTGATGGGATACACTGAAGCTTTCTTT.

This clonotype was recorded many times. The chain combines TRBV7-2 with TRBJ1-4; possibly TRBD1 for D (6 bases). Germline CDR1 and CDR2: SGHTA and FQGNSA. V was clipped by 5 bases and J by 8 bases, with 18 bases between them. The CDR3 runs to 15 residues. Here the CDR3 reads CASSRLRDKGEKLFF. Here the CDR3 DNA reads TGTGCCAGCAGCCGTCTCCGGGACAAAGGAGAAAAACTGTTTTTT. Combining the CDR3 with reference TRBV7-2 and TRBJ1-4 gives the whole variable domain GAGVSQSPSNKVTEKGKDVELRCDPISGHTALYWYRQSLGQGLEFLIYFQGNSAPDKSGLPSDRFSAERTGGSVSTLTIQRTQQEDSAVYLCASSRLRDKGEKLFFGSGTQLSVL.

The table lists this clonotype with many counts. This chain joins TRBV5-1 and TRBJ2-3; tentative D call: TRBD2 (6 bases). The CDR3 is 15 residues long. Germline lookup yields CDR1 SGHRS and CDR2 YFSETQ. V lost 0 bases, J lost 3 bases, and 11 bases lay in between. The chain's CDR3 is CASSLAPGGTDTQYF. In nucleotides, the CDR3 is TGCGCCAGCAGCTTGGCCCCCGGGGGAACAGATACGCAGTATTTT.

This clonotype was recorded a few times. The CDR3 spells CASSRQGIFGEQYF. DNA of the CDR3: TGTGCCAGCAGCCGACAGGGGATCTTTGGAGAGCAGTACTTC. The chain carries TRBV28 and TRBJ2-7, with TRBD1 identical over 8 bases. With 6 bases clipped from V and 7 bases from J, the junction kept 11 bases outside the gene matches. Germline V gene lookup returns CDR1 MDHEN and CDR2 SYDVKM. The CDR3 totals 14 residues.

This chain connects TRBV11-2 to TRBJ2-5; 15 bases fit TRBD2. The ends lost 5 bases at V and 4 bases at J; junction bases unmatched: 11. Per germline, CDR1 SGHAT and CDR2 FQNNGV. The CDR3 is 18 amino acids. CDR3 in amino acids: CASSPGLAGGPGGETQYF. CDR3 DNA: TGTGCCAGCAGCCCCGGACTAGCGGGAGGGCCGGGTGGAGAGACCCAGTACTTC.

There are many counts of this clonotype. The chain has TRBV6-5 and TRBJ2-1; TRBD2 agrees at 7 bases. From germline, CDR1 is MNHEY and CDR2 SVGAGI. The CDR3 totals 18 residues. The junction had 17 bases not matched to a gene; V was cut back by 2 bases and J by 7 bases. The CDR3 spells CASSYEGPRGVGLNEQFF. CDR3 sequence (DNA): TGTGCCAGCAGTTACGAGGGGCCCCGGGGGGTAGGGCTGAATGAGCAGTTCTTC.

At least ten counts were recorded for this clonotype. V and J are TRBV4-3 and TRBJ1-2, with D unclear. Germline-derived CDR1 and CDR2 are LGHNA and YSLEER. The V end was cut by 2 bases, the J end by 8 bases, with 21 bases between. This CDR3 has 16 residues. The CDR3 DNA is TGCGCCAGCAGCCAATCAAAACTCCCGAGGCCCGGCGGCTACACCTTC. Its protein is CASSQSKLPRPGGYTF.

This clonotype has just a few counts. The chain joins TRBV29-1 to TRBJ1-2, with no clear D. The germline V gene encodes CDR1 SQVTM and CDR2 ANQGSEA. This CDR3 is built from 11 residues. This CDR3 is CSVEFGDGYTF. The CDR3 DNA reads as TGCTCCGTTGAATTCGGAGATGGCTACACCTTC.

This clonotype was seen ten or more times. The chain carries TRBV29-1 and TRBJ2-1; TRBD2 agrees at 10 bases. Per the germline V gene, CDR1 is SQVTM and CDR2 is ANQGSEA. The CDR3 length is 14 residues. Trimming cost V 6 bases and J 7 bases; bases outside gene matches: 9. The CDR3 sequence: CSVDRASGSNEQFF. Written as DNA, the CDR3 is TGCAGCGTAGACAGGGCTAGCGGGAGTAATGAGCAGTTCTTC.

The rearrangement joins TRBV24-1 to TRBJ1-1, with 9 positions matching TRBD1. Germline values: CDR1 KGHDR, CDR2 SFDVKD. With V trimmed by 5 bases and J by 5 bases, 8 bases remained unmatched. The CDR3 sequence is 15 residues long. The CDR3, as DNA: TGTGCCACCAGTGGGACAGGGGCTACTTTTACTGAAGCTTTCTTT. Its protein product is CATSGTGATFTEAFF.

This chain links TRBV5-1 with TRBJ2-5, with 9 bases that match TRBD1. Germline V CDR1 and CDR2: SGHRS, YFSETQ. There are 14 residues in the CDR3. Unmatched junction bases numbered 9, after V lost 7 bases and J lost 5 bases. CDR3 sequence reads: CASGQGLTGETQYF. DNA for the CDR3: TGCGCCAGCGGACAGGGGCTAACCGGGGAGACCCAGTACTTC.

This clonotype was recorded many times. V is TRBV20-1 and J is TRBJ1-5; D gene uncertain. Germline assignment: CDR1 DFQATT and CDR2 SNEGSKA (reference sequence). Trimming took 7 bases from V and 3 from J, leaving 13 bases between them. The CDR3 runs to 13 residues. This CDR3 reads CSVLPPNNQPQHF. The DNA for the CDR3 is TGCAGTGTACTACCCCCCAACAATCAGCCCCAGCATTTT.

This clonotype came up many times. The chain couples TRBV20-1 to TRBJ1-2, with 7 bases fitting TRBD1. CDR1 is DFQATT, CDR2 SNEGSKA, per germline (reference sequence). V shed 5 bases and J 8 bases; nucleotides not matched to a gene: 8. The CDR3 contains 12 residues. The CDR3 DNA is TGCAGTGCTGTGACAGGGTCGGCCGGCTACACCTTC. Amino acid sequence: CSAVTGSAGYTF.

This clonotype was picked up many times. The V and J genes are TRBV28 and TRBJ2-7; perhaps TRBD1 as D (5 bases). Germline assignment: CDR1 MDHEN and CDR2 SYDVKM. Trimming removed 5 bases from V and 3 bases from J, with 14 bases in between. CDR3 length: 14 residues. CDR3 loop: CASSGAQGHYEQYF. In DNA form, the CDR3 reads TGTGCCAGCAGTGGGGCGCAGGGTCACTACGAGCAGTACTTC.